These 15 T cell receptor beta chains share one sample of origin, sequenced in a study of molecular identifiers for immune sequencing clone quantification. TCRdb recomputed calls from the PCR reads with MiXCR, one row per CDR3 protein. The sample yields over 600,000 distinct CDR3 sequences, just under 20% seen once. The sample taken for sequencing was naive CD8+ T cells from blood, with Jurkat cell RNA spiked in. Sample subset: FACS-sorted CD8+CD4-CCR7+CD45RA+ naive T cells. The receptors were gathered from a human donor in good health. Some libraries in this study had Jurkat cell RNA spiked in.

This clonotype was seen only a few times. As DNA, the CDR3 is TGTGCCAGCAGTCAGAGGAGGGGGCCGACAGATACGCAGTATTTT. It codes for CASSQRRGPTDTQYF. This chain connects TRBV6-5 to TRBJ2-3; D is perhaps TRBD1 (7 bases). Looked up from germline, CDR1 is MNHEY and CDR2 is SVGAGI. The V and J ends lost 5 bases and 3 bases respectively, with 15 bases between them. This CDR3 region has 15 residues.

The CDR3 nucleotides are TGTGCCAGCAGAGGGACAGGCCTTTATATCAATCAGCCCCAGCATTTT. As protein: CASRGTGLYINQPQHF. The chain joins TRBV2 to TRBJ1-5; 8 bases map to TRBD1. J lost 3 bases, V lost 6 bases, and 10 bases had no gene match. The CDR3 covers 16 residues. Germline lookup yields CDR1 SNHLY and CDR2 FYNNEI. Supplemented by reference TRBV2 and TRBJ1-5, the full variable domain reads EPEVTQTPSHQVTQMGQEVILRCVPISNHLYFYWYRQILGQKVEFLVSFYNNEISEKSEIFDDQFSVERPDGSNFTLKIRSTKLEDSAMYFCASRGTGLYINQPQHFGDGTRLSIL.

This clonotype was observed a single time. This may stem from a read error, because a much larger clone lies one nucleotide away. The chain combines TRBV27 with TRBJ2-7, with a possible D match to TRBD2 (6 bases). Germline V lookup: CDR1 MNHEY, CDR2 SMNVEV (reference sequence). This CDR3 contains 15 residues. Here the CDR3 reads CASSLSASASYERYF. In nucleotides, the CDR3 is TGTGCCAGCAGTTTATCGGCTAGCGCGTCCTACGAGCGGTACTTC.

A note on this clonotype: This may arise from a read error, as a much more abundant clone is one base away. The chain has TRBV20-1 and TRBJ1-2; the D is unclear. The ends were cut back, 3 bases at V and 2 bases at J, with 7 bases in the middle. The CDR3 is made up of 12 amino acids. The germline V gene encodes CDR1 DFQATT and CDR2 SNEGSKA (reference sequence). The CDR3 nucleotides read TGCAGTGCTAGGGGAGGGAACTATGGCTACACCTTC. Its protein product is CSARGGNYGYTF.

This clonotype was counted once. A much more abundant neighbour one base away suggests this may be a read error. DNA of the CDR3: TGCAGTGCTAGAGAAGGGACCCCGGGAGAGATCCAGTACTTC. The encoded protein is CSAREGTPGEIQYF. The chain is built from TRBV20-1 and TRBJ2-5; D might be TRBD2 (6 bases). Germline CDR1 is DFQATT and CDR2 is SNEGSKA (reference sequence). The CDR3 contains 14 residues.

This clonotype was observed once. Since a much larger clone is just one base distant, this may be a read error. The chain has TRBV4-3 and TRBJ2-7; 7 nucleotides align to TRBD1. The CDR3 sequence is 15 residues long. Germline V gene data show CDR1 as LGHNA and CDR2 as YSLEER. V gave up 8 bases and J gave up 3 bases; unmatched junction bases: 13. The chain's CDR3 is CASGPDRDSRYEQYF. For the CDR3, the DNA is TGCGCCAGCGGCCCAGACCGGGACAGCCGCTACGAGCAGTACTTC.

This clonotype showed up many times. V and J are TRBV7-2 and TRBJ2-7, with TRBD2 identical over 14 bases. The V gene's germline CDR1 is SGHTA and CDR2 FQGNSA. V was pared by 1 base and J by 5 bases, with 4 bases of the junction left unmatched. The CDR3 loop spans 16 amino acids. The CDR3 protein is CASSLGLAGGPHEQYF. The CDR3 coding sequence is TGTGCCAGCAGCTTAGGACTAGCGGGAGGGCCCCACGAGCAGTACTTC.

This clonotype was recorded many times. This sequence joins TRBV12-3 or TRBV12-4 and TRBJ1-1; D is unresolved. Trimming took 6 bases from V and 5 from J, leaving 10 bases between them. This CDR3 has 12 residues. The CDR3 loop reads CASRIGLTEAFF. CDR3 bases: TGTGCCAGCAGGATAGGGCTAACTGAAGCTTTCTTT.

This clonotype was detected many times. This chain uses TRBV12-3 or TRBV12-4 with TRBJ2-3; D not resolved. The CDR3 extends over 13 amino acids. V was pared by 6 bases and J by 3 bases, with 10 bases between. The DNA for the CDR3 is TGTGCCAGCAGCCGACTTGGGACAGATACGCAGTATTTT. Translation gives CASSRLGTDTQYF.

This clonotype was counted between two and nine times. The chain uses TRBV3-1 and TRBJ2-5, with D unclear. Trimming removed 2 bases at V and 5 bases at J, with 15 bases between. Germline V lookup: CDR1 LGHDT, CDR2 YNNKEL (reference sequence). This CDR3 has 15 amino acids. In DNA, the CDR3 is TGTGCCAGCAGCCAAAGAGCGCAAGGCGAGGAGACCCAGTACTTC. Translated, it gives CASSQRAQGEETQYF.

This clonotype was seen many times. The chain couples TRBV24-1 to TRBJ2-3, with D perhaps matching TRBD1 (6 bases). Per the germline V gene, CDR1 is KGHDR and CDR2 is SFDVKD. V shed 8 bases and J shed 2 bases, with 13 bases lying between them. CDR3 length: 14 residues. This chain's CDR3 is CATKGPGATDTQYF. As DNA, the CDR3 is TGTGCCACCAAAGGGCCAGGGGCCACAGATACGCAGTATTTT.

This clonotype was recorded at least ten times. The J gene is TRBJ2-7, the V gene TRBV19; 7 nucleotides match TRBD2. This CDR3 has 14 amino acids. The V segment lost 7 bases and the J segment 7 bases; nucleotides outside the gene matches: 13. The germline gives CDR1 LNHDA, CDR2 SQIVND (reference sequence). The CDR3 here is CASTPGGGRREQYF. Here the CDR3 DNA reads TGTGCCAGTACCCCTGGCGGGGGTCGGAGGGAGCAGTACTTC.

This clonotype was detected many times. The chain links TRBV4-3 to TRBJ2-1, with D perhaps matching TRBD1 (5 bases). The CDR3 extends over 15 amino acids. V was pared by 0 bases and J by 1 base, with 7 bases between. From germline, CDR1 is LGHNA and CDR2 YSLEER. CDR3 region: CASSQDRVSYNEQFF. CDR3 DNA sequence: TGCGCCAGCAGCCAAGACAGGGTTTCCTACAATGAGCAGTTCTTC.

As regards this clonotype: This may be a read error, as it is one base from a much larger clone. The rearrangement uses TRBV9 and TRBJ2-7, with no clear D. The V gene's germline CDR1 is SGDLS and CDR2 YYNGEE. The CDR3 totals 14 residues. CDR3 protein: CASSVGTNPYKQYF. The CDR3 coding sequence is TGTGCCAGCAGCGTAGGCACAAATCCCTACAAGCAGTACTTC.

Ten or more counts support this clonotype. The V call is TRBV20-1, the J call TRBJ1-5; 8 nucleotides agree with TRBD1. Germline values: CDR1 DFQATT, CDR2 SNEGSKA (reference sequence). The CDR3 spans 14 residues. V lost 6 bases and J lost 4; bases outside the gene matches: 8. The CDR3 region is CSAREDRDNQPQHF. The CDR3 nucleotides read TGCAGTGCCCGCGAGGACAGGGATAATCAGCCCCAGCATTTT.